This T cell receptor (beta chain) was captured by sequencing in a study of cytomegalovirus exposure and HLA in healthy donors. About the study: Drawn from HLA-typed donors, about 85 million unique TCRs were held in an early data release. Overall study results and limits: There was a cluster of highly shared sequence variants that was likely a sequencing artifact. As was reported, the classifier diagnosed cytomegalovirus status with high specificity and sensitivity.

Researchers ran the PCR with 60 Vbeta and 13 Jbeta primers. Sequenced by immunoSEQ multiplex PCR; TCRdb stores in-frame clones only, minus some. The table has 35,000 to 55,000 clones, approximately 75% seen once. Deletions cut 6 bases from V and 2 bases from J, with 11 bases between. Germline CDR1 is MNHEY and CDR2 is SMNVEV (reference sequence). This CDR3 is built from 13 residues. Concerning this clone: Its matching antigen is unknown.

The sequenced sample was PBMCs. This clonotype was sampled from a man aged 25-40 years in good health and CMV-seronegative. The V and J genes are TRBV27 and TRBJ2-7, with no clear D. CDR3 DNA sequence: TGTGCCAGCAGCCTCGCGAGGACCTACGAGCAGTACTTC. It specifies CASSLARTYEQYF.